Below, one TCR beta chain is given with its context. This sample is drawn from a study of PD-L1 blockade in urothelial cancer. The CDR3 totals 14 residues. Germline trimming cut 1 base from V and 4 bases from J; bases unmatched to any gene: 5. Germline V gene lookup returns CDR1 GTSNPN and CDR2 SVGIG (reference sequence). Profiled with immunoSEQ multiplex PCR; TCRdb holds only in-frame clones, not every one. This table holds roughly 100,000 clones, roughly 85% found once. The time point is: peripheral blood 6 weeks after treatment start. The V call is TRBV30, the J call TRBJ2-5; 8 bases fit TRBD1. The sequence was collected from a man in his 70s with urothelial cancer. Sequencing was performed on PBMCs, taken around atezolizumab (anti-PD-L1) treatment. CDR3 in DNA: TGTGCCTGGAGTGCGCAGGGGGCAACAGAGACCCAGTACTTC. It specifies CAWSAQGATETQYF.